This T cell receptor beta chain is from a study of T cells in Graves' hyperthyroidism and ophthalmopathy. Study-wide findings and caveats: Ophthalmopathy and stable hyperthyroidism were separated by a 13 V-J model.

Germline loops: CDR1 LGHDT, CDR2 YNNKEL (reference sequence). This CDR3 comprises 16 residues. V was shortened by 1 base and J by 2 bases, with 13 bases between the two germline ends. RNA transcripts yielded amplified TCR beta CDR3 regions. TCR CDR3 regions were first amplified by RT-PCR with HTBI primers. TCRdb fed the multiplex PCR reads into MiXCR, producing one record per CDR3 protein. This sample has under 350,000 distinct CDR3 sequences, with roughly an eighth found just once. As concerns this clonotype: The antigen remains unidentified.

Isolation of PBMCs was performed on 8.5 to 10 ml fresh peripheral blood. This receptor was taken from a woman in her forties with Graves' ophthalmopathy. The material sequenced was blood. V usage is TRBV3-1 and J usage is TRBJ2-3; the D gene is possibly TRBD1 (5 bases). The CDR3 spells CASSQGGRVDTDTQYF. In DNA form, the CDR3 reads TGTGCCAGCAGCCAAGGAGGCAGGGTCGACACAGATACGCAGTATTTT.